This is a list of T cell receptor beta chains from one sample in a study of blood T cells in healthy people across ages. TCRdb re-derived calls from the 5' RACE reads in MiXCR, one entry per CDR3 protein. The sample gives 950,000 to 1,200,000 distinct CDR3 sequences, roughly two fifths of which show up once; about an eighth is in the top ten. Sequencing input: blood. These receptors originate from a man aged 18 to 35 in good health. The CDR3 runs from the conserved cysteine through the conserved F or W. D genes are given only for firm matches. A clone size is listed for some rows: how often the clone was seen (once, few, many), or a class if it is expanded.

D,V,size,J,CDR3,DNA
-,TRBV6-5,few,TRBJ2-1,CASAPGTRIDEQFF,TGTGCCAGCGCTCCGGGAACTCGTATTGATGAGCAGTTCTTC
-,TRBV6-5,-,TRBJ1-6,CASSPQGWNSPLHF,TGTGCCAGCAGTCCCCAGGGGTGGAATTCACCCCTCCACTTT
-,TRBV20-1,-,TRBJ2-3,CSAPARAQITDTQYF,TGCAGTGCCCCGGCGCGGGCCCAGATCACAGATACGCAGTATTTT
TRBD1,TRBV12-3/TRBV12-4,-,TRBJ1-6,CASSLDRGDSPLHF,TGTGCCAGCAGTTTAGACAGGGGCGACTCACCCCTCCACTTT
TRBD2,TRBV2,-,TRBJ2-7,CASASGGPSYEQYF,TGTGCCAGTGCGAGCGGGGGCCCTTCCTACGAGCAGTACTTC
-,TRBV2,-,TRBJ2-1,CASRGGSSYNEQFF,TGTGCCAGCAGAGGAGGAAGCTCCTACAATGAGCAGTTCTTC
-,TRBV7-9,-,TRBJ1-4,CASSLLQGMEEKLFF,TGTGCCAGCAGCTTACTTCAGGGAATGGAAGAAAAACTGTTTTTT
TRBD1,TRBV6-2/TRBV6-3,-,TRBJ1-2,CASRDETGVRGGYTF,TGTGCCAGCAGGGATGAGACAGGGGTACGCGGTGGCTACACCTTC
-,TRBV6-6,-,TRBJ2-7,CASSLRGPTYNEQYF,TGTGCCAGCAGTCTTCGGGGGCCGACCTACAATGAGCAGTACTTC
-,TRBV5-1,-,TRBJ1-1,CASSLGYQNTEAFF,TGCGCCAGCAGCTTGGGATACCAGAACACTGAAGCTTTCTTT
TRBD2,TRBV27,-,TRBJ2-1,CASSTMMTSGGNNEQFF,TGTGCCAGCAGTACAATGATGACTAGCGGGGGCAACAATGAGCAGTTCTTC
-,TRBV20-1,many,TRBJ2-7,CSATGDYEQYF,TGCAGTGCTACAGGGGACTACGAGCAGTACTTC
-,TRBV15,-,TRBJ2-3,CATSRDLGSERTDTQYF,TGTGCCACCAGCAGAGATTTAGGTAGCGAACGCACAGATACGCAGTATTTT
TRBD2,TRBV10-3,many,TRBJ2-1,CAIRLGLASYNEQFF,TGTGCCATCAGGTTGGGACTAGCGTCCTACAATGAGCAGTTCTTC
-,TRBV10-3,few,TRBJ1-1,CAISRDTVTEAFF,TGTGCCATCAGTCGGGACACGGTCACTGAAGCTTTCTTT
-,TRBV4-2,-,TRBJ2-3,CASSPIPPKAGTDTQYF,TGTGCCAGCAGCCCGATTCCTCCGAAGGCTGGCACAGATACGCAGTATTTT
-,TRBV12-3/TRBV12-4,-,TRBJ2-1,CASSREQGSYNEQFF,TGTGCCAGCAGTAGGGAACAGGGCTCCTACAATGAGCAGTTCTTC
TRBD2,TRBV5-1,few,TRBJ2-1,CASSFGGLAGGYNEQFF,TGCGCCAGCAGCTTCGGCGGACTAGCGGGGGGTTACAATGAGCAGTTCTTC
-,TRBV5-1,-,TRBJ2-3,CASSSRGHSSTDTQYF,TGCGCCAGCAGCTCGAGGGGCCACTCCTCCACAGATACGCAGTATTTT
-,TRBV27,-,TRBJ2-5,CASSLAWAAQETQYF,TGTGCCAGCAGTTTAGCGTGGGCAGCCCAAGAGACCCAGTACTTC
TRBD1,TRBV2,-,TRBJ1-5,CASSVTDRVQPQHF,TGTGCCAGCAGCGTAACGGACAGGGTTCAGCCCCAGCATTTT
TRBD1,TRBV6-1,few,TRBJ2-1,CASRPGTGYMLGNEQFF,TGTGCCAGCAGGCCCGGGACAGGGTATATGCTTGGGAATGAGCAGTTCTTC
-,TRBV12-3/TRBV12-4,-,TRBJ1-3,CASRSSGSGNTIYF,TGTGCCAGCAGATCCAGTGGGTCGGGAAACACCATATATTTT
TRBD1,TRBV4-1,-,TRBJ2-5,CASSQGQQQETQYF,TGCGCCAGCAGCCAGGGACAGCAGCAAGAGACCCAGTACTTC
-,TRBV9,-,TRBJ1-1,CASSRGDQSNTEAFF,TGTGCCAGCAGCAGAGGGGACCAATCCAACACTGAAGCTTTCTTT
TRBD1,TRBV5-6,-,TRBJ2-1,CASTDRERPYKEQFF,TGTGCCAGCACCGACAGGGAGAGACCGTACAAGGAGCAGTTCTTC
-,TRBV10-3,-,TRBJ1-5,CAISQGVGNQPQHF,TGTGCCATCTCCCAGGGAGTAGGCAATCAGCCCCAGCATTTT
-,TRBV20-1,-,TRBJ1-4,CSASLSRVELFF,TGCAGTGCTAGCCTTTCCAGGGTGGAACTGTTTTTT
TRBD1,TRBV20-1,-,TRBJ1-5,CSARRTGAINQPQHF,TGCAGTGCTAGAAGGACAGGGGCGATCAATCAGCCCCAGCATTTT
-,TRBV20-1,few,TRBJ1-2,CSASLGARSGYTF,TGCAGTGCTAGTTTGGGTGCTAGGTCTGGCTACACCTTC
-,TRBV20-1,few,TRBJ1-5,CSASSKGNQPQHF,TGCAGTGCTAGTTCGAAGGGCAATCAGCCCCAGCATTTT
TRBD2,TRBV27,-,TRBJ2-4,CASSWTSGVLAKNIQYF,TGTGCCAGCAGTTGGACTAGCGGGGTTCTAGCCAAAAACATTCAGTACTTC
-,TRBV14,few,TRBJ2-3,CASSRENTNSDTQYF,TGTGCCAGCAGTCGAGAGAATACCAACTCAGATACGCAGTATTTT
-,TRBV10-3,few,TRBJ2-5,CAISDSQARKEETQYF,TGTGCCATCAGTGATTCACAGGCACGCAAGGAAGAGACCCAGTACTTC
TRBD1,TRBV27,-,TRBJ2-1,CASSFTGQANEQSF,TGTGCCAGCAGTTTCACGGGACAGGCCAATGAGCAGTCCTTC
-,TRBV3-1,-,TRBJ1-6,CASSQQSSSYNSPLHF,TGTGCCAGCAGCCAACAGTCGAGCTCCTATAATTCACCCCTCCACTTT
-,TRBV7-9,-,TRBJ2-7,CASSVGTTTYEQYF,TGTGCCAGCAGCGTAGGAACAACGACCTACGAGCAGTACTTC
-,TRBV27,few,TRBJ1-1,CASSSSVAQPAFF,TGTGCCAGCAGTTCTTCCGTCGCCCAACCGGCTTTCTTT
-,TRBV7-9,-,TRBJ1-2,CASSVVGASGYTF,TGTGCCAGCAGCGTGGTTGGAGCGTCGGGCTACACCTTC
-,TRBV15,few,TRBJ1-4,CATSRGWSFAEKLFF,TGTGCCACCAGCAGAGGATGGAGCTTCGCCGAAAAACTGTTTTTT
-,TRBV20-1,-,TRBJ2-1,CSASIGPYNEQFF,TGCAGTGCTAGTATTGGGCCCTACAATGAGCAGTTCTTC